The present T cell receptor (beta chain) was sequenced within a study of blood T cell repertoires in COVID-19. Using immunoSEQ multiplex PCR, the repertoire was profiled, and TCRdb retains in-frame clones only, with some absent. The sample records about 170,000 clones, roughly nine tenths being singletons. The CDR3 runs 16 residues. V trimming: 2 bases; J trimming: 3 bases; junction bases outside the gene matches: 7. The germline CDR1 and CDR2 sequences are LNHDA and SQIVND (reference sequence). The material sequenced was peripheral blood. This receptor was obtained from a woman over 75 in a cohort sampled during active or convalescent COVID-19. The genes are TRBV19 and TRBJ1-5; 7 bases line up with TRBD1. CDR3 in amino acids: CASSISRTGSNQPQHF. The CDR3 DNA reads as TGTGCCAGTAGTATAAGTAGGACAGGATCCAATCAGCCCCAGCATTTT.